One and the same sample provided the 25 T cell receptor beta chains below, sequenced in a study of T-cell memory formation after mild COVID-19. TCRdb independently ran MiXCR on the 5' RACE reads; one entry per CDR3 protein. The top ten hold 20% to 25% of the sample, which has roughly 370,000 distinct CDR3 sequences, about a sixth seen once. What was sequenced was PBMCs or a T cell subset sorted from them (not recorded which). The receptors derive from a man younger than 30 who had mild COVID-19 (a few samples of this study predate the infection). Cell type and time point are not known.

The genes are TRBV4-3 and TRBJ1-4; no definite D call. V dropped 8 bases and J dropped 8 bases, with 12 bases sitting between them. Germline CDR1 reads LGHNA; CDR2 reads YSLEER. This CDR3 region has 12 residues. CDR3 sequence: CASGPGREKLFF. CDR3 DNA: TGCGCCAGCGGACCGGGGAGAGAAAAACTGTTTTTT.

This clonotype has more than one count but fewer than ten. The chain recombines TRBV7-2 with TRBJ1-5, with D uncertain. CDR1 SGHTA and CDR2 FQGNSA come from the germline V gene. V was shortened by 5 bases and J by 2 bases, with 16 bases between the two germline ends. The CDR3 length is 16 residues. CDR3 in amino acids: CASSPFGRERNQPQHF. The CDR3 nucleotides are TGTGCCAGCAGCCCGTTTGGTAGGGAACGCAATCAGCCCCAGCATTTT.

V usage is TRBV7-2 and J usage is TRBJ1-6; D unclear. Germline V gene sequence: CDR1 SGHTA, CDR2 FQGNSA. The CDR3 is 12 amino acids. V lost 5 bases and J lost 8, with 7 bases in between. The CDR3 DNA is TGTGCCAGCAGCATGGACTATTCACCCCTCCACTTT. It encodes CASSMDYSPLHF.

The chain is built from TRBV11-2 and TRBJ2-7; perhaps D is TRBD1 or TRBD2 (5 bases each). Per the germline V gene, CDR1 is SGHAT and CDR2 is FQNNGV. CDR3 size: 14 residues. Trimming took off 4 bases at V and 2 bases at J, with 12 bases between the two ends. The CDR3 sequence: CASSSAGAPYEQYV. DNA of the CDR3: TGTGCCAGCAGCTCAGCCGGGGCTCCCTACGAGCAGTACGTC.

This clonotype was seen a few times. J is TRBJ2-3 and V is TRBV4-2; the D is unclear. The CDR3 runs 16 residues. With 1 base removed from V and 0 bases from J, the gap between germline ends came to 11 bases. Germline loops: CDR1 LGHNA, CDR2 YNFKEQ. Here the CDR3 reads CASSQVVDLSTDTQYF. The CDR3 DNA reads TGTGCCAGCAGCCAAGTTGTGGATTTGAGCACAGATACGCAGTATTTT.

The sample holds a few counts of this clonotype. The chain couples TRBV7-6 to TRBJ2-5; TRBD1 matches 7 bases. There are 15 residues in the CDR3. The V gene end was trimmed by 7 bases and the J gene end by 5 bases; junction bases not matched to a gene: 13. CDR1 and CDR2 (germline): SGHVS, FNYEAQ. The CDR3 is CASIIGTDPRETQYF. CDR3 nucleotide sequence: TGTGCCAGCATTATAGGGACAGACCCTCGGGAGACCCAGTACTTC.

V and J are TRBV20-1 and TRBJ1-2; tentatively, D is TRBD1 (6 bases). The germline V gene has CDR1 DFQATT and CDR2 SNEGSKA (reference sequence). The CDR3 has 13 amino acids. Trimming removed 6 bases from V and 4 bases from J, with 15 bases in between. CDR3 loop: CSANNREAYGYTF. The DNA for the CDR3 is TGCAGTGCAAATAACAGGGAGGCCTATGGCTACACCTTC.

This chain links TRBV30 with TRBJ1-2; the D is unclear. This CDR3 is built from 12 residues. Trimming cost V 2 bases and J 7 bases, with 11 bases left between them. The germline gives CDR1 GTSNPN, CDR2 SVGIG (reference sequence). CDR3 bases: TGTGCCTGGAGTCGGAGGGAGGGTGGCTACACCTTC. The encoded protein is CAWSRREGGYTF.

This clonotype was seen a handful of times. The gene calls are TRBV4-3 and TRBJ2-7; D gene ambiguous. The CDR3 is 13 residues long. V was shortened by 3 bases and J by 6 bases, with 12 bases between the two germline ends. Germline V gene sequence: CDR1 LGHNA, CDR2 YSLEER. CDR3 coding DNA: TGCGCCAGCAGCCAGGTAATCCGTGGCGAGCAGTACTTC. Translation gives CASSQVIRGEQYF.

This clonotype was observed a few times. The gene calls are TRBV5-1 and TRBJ2-7, with 10 bases matching TRBD1. The V gene end was trimmed by 4 bases and the J gene end by 7 bases; junction bases not matched to a gene: 11. The CDR3 runs to 15 residues. Germline V gene data show CDR1 as SGHRS and CDR2 as YFSETQ. CDR3 sequence (DNA): TGCGCCAGCAGCGTTCCCGGGACAGGGGTTGGTGAGCAGTACTTC. Amino acids: CASSVPGTGVGEQYF.

This clonotype was observed a few times. The CDR3 loop is CSVPGQTGELFF. DNA of the CDR3: TGCAGCGTTCCAGGGCAAACCGGGGAGCTGTTTTTT. This chain uses TRBV29-1 with TRBJ2-2; possibly TRBD1 for D (5 bases). Trimming took 5 bases from V and 5 from J, leaving 9 bases between them. Germline loops: CDR1 SQVTM, CDR2 ANQGSEA. The CDR3 loop spans 12 amino acids.

This clonotype has a count of ten or more. The chain recombines TRBV6-5 with TRBJ2-2; 15 nucleotides align to TRBD2. The CDR3 has 17 amino acids. The germline V gene encodes CDR1 MNHEY and CDR2 SVGAGI. V lost 6 bases and J lost 4; bases outside the gene matches: 6. The DNA for the CDR3 is TGTGCCAGCAGGGAGGGACTAGCGGGGGGAAGCACCGGGGAGCTGTTTTTT. It translates to CASREGLAGGSTGELFF.

The chain is built from TRBV12-3 or TRBV12-4 and TRBJ2-7; weak D call: TRBD2 (6 bases). This CDR3 contains 12 residues. The ends were cut back, 6 bases at V and 7 bases at J, with 13 bases in the middle. The CDR3 here is CASRRDSWEQYF. CDR3 bases: TGTGCCAGCAGACGGGACTCGTGGGAGCAGTACTTC.

This chain connects TRBV7-9 to TRBJ2-1; 8 bases map to TRBD1. Germline CDR1 SEHNR, CDR2 FQNEAQ (reference sequence). V was pared by 4 bases and J by 2 bases, with 4 bases of the junction left unmatched. This CDR3 is 15 amino acids long. The CDR3 loop reads CASSWDRLAYNEQFF. CDR3 DNA sequence: TGTGCCAGCAGCTGGGACAGGTTGGCCTACAATGAGCAGTTCTTC. Full variable domain (remainder filled in from reference TRBV7-9 and TRBJ2-1): DTGVSQNPRHKITKRGQNVTFRCDPISEHNRLYWYRQTLGQGPEFLTYFQNEAQLEKSRLLSDRFSAERPKGSFSTLEIQRTEQGDSAMYLCASSWDRLAYNEQFFGPGTRLTVL.

Points on this clonotype: The junction shows a germline mismatch at one end, possibly a read error. The chain carries TRBV4-2 and TRBJ2-1, with D maybe TRBD1 (5 bases). In germline, CDR1 is LGHNA, CDR2 YNFKEQ. This CDR3 has 16 amino acids. The CDR3 coding sequence is TGTGTCAGCAGCCAAGGGGCGGCAAACTCCTACAATGAGCAGTTCTTC. Encoded protein: CVSSQGAANSYNEQFF.

The rearrangement uses TRBV7-9 and TRBJ2-7; TRBD2 might be the D (5 bases). V lost 8 bases and J 0 bases, leaving 14 bases between the germline ends. The germline gives CDR1 SEHNR, CDR2 FQNEAQ (reference sequence). The CDR3 is made up of 14 amino acids. CDR3 DNA: TGTGCCAGCGGAACCACTAGGAGCTCCTACGAGCAGTACTTC. Translating gives CASGTTRSSYEQYF.

The V call is TRBV20-1, the J call TRBJ2-5; D is uncertain. Looked up from germline, CDR1 is DFQATT and CDR2 is SNEGSKA (reference sequence). V lost 1 base and J lost 1, with 10 bases in between. The CDR3 is made up of 14 amino acids. The CDR3 region has the DNA TGCAGTGCTAGAGTCTCACTGGCCCAAGAGACCCAGTACTTC. Translation: CSARVSLAQETQYF.

V is TRBV7-2 and J is TRBJ2-4; tentative D call: TRBD1 (6 bases). The CDR3 spans 13 residues. V lost 6 bases, J lost 8 bases, and 14 bases lay in between. The germline V gene encodes CDR1 SGHTA and CDR2 FQGNSA. As DNA, the CDR3 is TGTGCCAGCAGGTACAGGGCCAGTGACATTCAGTACTTC. It translates to CASRYRASDIQYF.

The table lists this clonotype with a few counts. The chain is built from TRBV6-2 or TRBV6-3 and TRBJ2-2; D gene ambiguous. V lost 3 bases and J lost 6, with 5 bases in between. Germline CDR1 MNHEY, CDR2 SVGEGT. This CDR3 has 12 amino acids. CDR3 amino acids: CASSYIPGELFF. In nucleotides, the CDR3 is TGTGCCAGCAGTTATATCCCCGGGGAGCTGTTTTTT.

The gene calls are TRBV18 and TRBJ2-2; TRBD1 aligns across 8 bases. Germline-derived CDR1 and CDR2 are KGHSH and LQKENI. The CDR3 totals 15 residues. V lost 3 bases to trimming and J lost 4 bases; unmatched junction nucleotides: 4. In DNA, the CDR3 is TGTGCCAGCTCACCGGGACAGGTCGCCACCGGGGAGCTGTTTTTT. Its translation: CASSPGQVATGELFF. The entire variable domain, with the rest obtained from reference TRBV18 and TRBJ2-2, is as follows: NAGVMQNPRHLVRRRGQEARLRCSPMKGHSHVYWYRQLPEEGLKFMVYLQKENIIDESGMPKERFSAEFPKEGPSILRIQQVVRGDSAAYFCASSPGQVATGELFFGEGSRLTVL.

This clonotype came up a few times. V gene TRBV9 combines with J gene TRBJ1-1; maybe TRBD1 (6 bases). The V gene lost 3 bases and the J gene lost 4 bases, with 13 bases spanning the gap. There are 14 residues in the CDR3. The V gene's germline CDR1 is SGDLS and CDR2 YYNGEE. CDR3 amino acids: CASSAGGGITEAFF. CDR3 sequence (DNA): TGTGCCAGCAGCGCAGGAGGGGGGATCACTGAAGCTTTCTTT.

This clonotype has more than one count but fewer than ten. The V gene is TRBV9, the J gene TRBJ1-2; D is unresolved. The CDR3 loop spans 15 amino acids. V lost 0 bases to trimming and J lost 4 bases, with 13 bases between them. Germline V gene lookup returns CDR1 SGDLS and CDR2 YYNGEE. The CDR3 DNA reads TGTGCCAGCAGCGTAGACCCCGGCGGGAGCTATGGCTACACCTTC. It translates to CASSVDPGGSYGYTF.

The chain employs TRBV20-1 and TRBJ2-1; no definite D call. Germline V gene data show CDR1 as DFQATT and CDR2 as SNEGSKA (reference sequence). V was cut by 0 bases and J by 6 bases, with 12 bases left in between. This CDR3 is 14 amino acids long. Here the CDR3 reads CSARDLRSPNEQFF. CDR3 bases: TGCAGTGCTAGAGATCTGAGGTCCCCCAATGAGCAGTTCTTC.

The chain uses TRBV28 and TRBJ1-1, with 7 bases lining up with TRBD1. With V trimmed by 6 bases and J by 8 bases, 3 bases remained unmatched. The CDR3 sequence is 11 residues long. The germline V gene encodes CDR1 MDHEN and CDR2 SYDVKM. CDR3 in DNA: TGTGCCAGCAGCGACAGGGACGAAGCTTTCTTT. This translates into CASSDRDEAFF.

This clonotype was counted at least ten times. The V call is TRBV20-1, the J call TRBJ2-1, with TRBD1 identical over 10 bases. The germline V gene encodes CDR1 DFQATT and CDR2 SNEGSKA (reference sequence). This CDR3 comprises 12 residues. Trimming took 3 bases from V and 8 from J; bases not matched to a gene: 1. The DNA for the CDR3 is TGCAGTGCTAGGACAGGGGGCGATGAGCAGTTCTTC. This sequence encodes CSARTGGDEQFF.